This T cell receptor beta chain stems from a study of vaccination effects on CD4 cells after COVID-19. Study-level findings and limits: Few convalescent patients were studied, and early post-infection samples were lacking.

Assay used: immunoSEQ multiplex PCR; TCRdb lists only in-frame clones, some missing. The sample gives about 31,000 clones, less than 80% of which show up once; about 8.7% is in the top ten. Ahead of sequencing, the ViraFEST assay grew antigen-specific CD4+ T cells using viral peptide pools. Isolating CD4+ T cells followed about 10 days of culture. Either the BNT162b2 or mRNA-1273 vaccine was given to participants in two doses. IL-2 medium was substituted for half the medium on days 3 and 7. Germline V gene data show CDR1 as ENHRY and CDR2 as SYGVKD. J lost 4 bases, V lost 10 bases, and 10 bases had no gene match. This CDR3 contains 13 residues. To note about this clone: Its antigen is undetermined.

V and J are TRBV10-3 and TRBJ2-7, with 7 bases identical to TRBD2. Sequenced here: CD4+ T cells from PBMCs cultured with SARS-CoV-2 spike peptides, sampled after COVID-19 vaccination. The receptor comes from a human donor who received a COVID-19 vaccine. CDR3 amino acids: CATLFREDYEQYF. The CDR3 nucleotides are TGTGCCACCCTCTTCCGGGAGGATTACGAGCAGTACTTC.